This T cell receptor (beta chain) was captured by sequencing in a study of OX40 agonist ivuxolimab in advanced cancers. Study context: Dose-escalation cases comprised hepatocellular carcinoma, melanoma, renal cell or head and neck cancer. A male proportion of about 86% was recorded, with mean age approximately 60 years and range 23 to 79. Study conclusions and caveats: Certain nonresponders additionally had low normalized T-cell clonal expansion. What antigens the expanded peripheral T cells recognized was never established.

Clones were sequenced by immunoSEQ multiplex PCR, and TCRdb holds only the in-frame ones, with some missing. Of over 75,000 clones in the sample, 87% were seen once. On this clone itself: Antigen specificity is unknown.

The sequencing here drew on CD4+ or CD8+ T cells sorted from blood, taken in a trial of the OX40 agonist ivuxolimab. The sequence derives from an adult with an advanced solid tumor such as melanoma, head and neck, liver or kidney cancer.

The CDR3 nucleotides read TGTGCCAGTAGTCAGGGGCCTGTCACTGAAGCTTTCTTT. This encodes CASSQGPVTEAFF. The rearrangement uses TRBV19 and TRBJ1-1; possible D gene TRBD1, 6 bases. CDR1 LNHDA and CDR2 SQIVND come from the germline V gene (reference sequence). CDR3 length: 13 amino acids. V lost 5 bases and J lost 4, with 11 bases in between.